Reported below is one T cell receptor (beta chain). The CDR3 consists of 18 residues. Germline-derived CDR1 and CDR2 are SGHVS and FQNEAQ. The ends lost 5 bases at V and 0 bases at J; junction bases unmatched: 13. These data come from a study of blood T cell repertoires in COVID-19. Whole-study context: Sites in the United States, Italy and Spain provided acute and convalescent COVID-19 samples. PBMCs, B-cell-depleted T cells, or T cells were the source of the cDNA or gDNA that made up the material.

Original methodology: Estimation of nucleated cell counts relied on the amplification of reference gene primers. Libraries were prepared by immunoSEQ multiplex PCR; TCRdb keeps only in-frame clonotypes and omits some of them. The V and J calls and clone size come from that table; D and trimming were worked out from the DNA. The table lists 290,000 or so clones, around 90% of them singletons. Sequencing input: peripheral blood. This TCR was sampled from a young man with active or convalescent COVID-19. The gene calls are TRBV7-8 and TRBJ1-5; 7 bases are a match to TRBD1. CDR3 loop: CASSPGPTDRYSNQPQHF. Written as DNA, the CDR3 is TGTGCCAGCAGCCCAGGGCCGACGGACAGGTATAGCAATCAGCCCCAGCATTTT.